The 16 T cell receptor beta chains listed next were all sequenced from one sample in a study of OX40 agonist ivuxolimab in advanced cancers. Library method: the immunoSEQ multiplex PCR assay. Drawn from immuneACCESS, this table holds only the in-frame rearrangements with V and J called that TCRdb kept. Clones are partly lost; checked studies trace under half to an unresolved V gene and leave the rest unexplained. The sample includes tens of thousands of clones, with about 88% observed a single time. The ten biggest clones cover less than 1.1% of the sample. Sequences were derived from CD4+ or CD8+ T cells sorted from blood, sampled in a trial of the OX40 agonist ivuxolimab. The receptors originated from an adult with an advanced solid tumor such as melanoma, head and neck, liver or kidney cancer.

The chain recombines TRBV19 with TRBJ2-2, with 10 bases fitting TRBD1. With 10 bases clipped from V and 6 bases from J, the junction kept 8 bases outside the gene matches. The CDR3 is made up of 14 amino acids. Germline CDR1 LNHDA, CDR2 SQIVND (reference sequence). The CDR3 sequence: CATIDRGRPGELFF. CDR3 DNA sequence: TGTGCCACGATAGACAGGGGGCGCCCCGGGGAGCTGTTTTTT. Filled out from reference TRBV19 and TRBJ2-2, the complete variable domain reads DGGITQSPKYLFRKEGQNVTLSCEQNLNHDAMYWYRQDPGQGLRLIYYSQIVNDFQKGDIAEGYSVSREKKESFPLTVTSAQKNPTAFYLCATIDRGRPGELFFGEGSRLTVL.

The chain has TRBV10-3 and TRBJ1-5; D is perhaps TRBD1 (6 bases). The CDR3 has 14 amino acids. Trimming cost V 0 bases and J 7 bases, with 10 bases left between them. Per the germline V gene, CDR1 is ENHRY and CDR2 is SYGVKD. The CDR3 loop is CAISESAGVQPQHF. DNA of the CDR3: TGTGCCATCAGTGAGTCGGCAGGGGTGCAGCCCCAGCATTTT.

The count of this clone is one. The chain combines TRBV30 with TRBJ2-6; no clear D gene. Between the trimmed V and J ends, which lost 1 base and 0 bases, there was a span of 7 bases. Germline CDR1 GTSNPN, CDR2 SVGIG (reference sequence). The CDR3 is 15 residues long. The CDR3 DNA sequence: TGTGCCTGGAGTGACCCCACCTCTGGGGCCAACGTCCTGACTTTC. It encodes CAWSDPTSGANVLTF.

The V and J genes are TRBV19 and TRBJ1-2; 11 bases align to TRBD1. CDR3 length equals 17 residues. From germline, CDR1 is LNHDA and CDR2 SQIVND (reference sequence). V lost 0 bases, J lost 5 bases, and 8 bases stayed unmatched. In nucleotides, the CDR3 is TGTGCCAGTAGTATAGAACTACCGGGACAGGGGGGATATGGCTACACCTTC. Residues: CASSIELPGQGGYGYTF.

This clone was counted a few times. The chain has TRBV6-1 and TRBJ2-7; D remains ambiguous. The CDR3 extends over 11 amino acids. Germline CDR1 reads MNHNS; CDR2 reads SASEGT. With 3 bases removed from V and 3 bases from J, the gap between germline ends came to 3 bases. CDR3: CASSDFYEQYF. For the CDR3, the DNA is TGTGCCAGCAGTGACTTCTACGAGCAGTACTTC.

This chain joins TRBV2 and TRBJ1-2; 7 bases are a match to TRBD1. The junction had 7 bases not matched to a gene; V was cut back by 6 bases and J by 0 bases. Germline CDR1 and CDR2: SNHLY and FYNNEI. This CDR3 is built from 15 residues. The CDR3 spells CASSFGTVSNYGYTF. The CDR3 region has the DNA TGTGCCAGCAGCTTCGGGACAGTCTCTAACTATGGCTACACCTTC.

This sequence joins TRBV28 and TRBJ2-3; TRBD2 aligns across 8 bases. CDR3 length equals 14 residues. The V gene's germline CDR1 is MDHEN and CDR2 SYDVKM. Losses at the gene ends were 5 bases for V and 4 bases for J; bases not matched to a gene: 5. Written as DNA, the CDR3 is TGTGCCAGCAGTGAGACTAGCGTATCAGATACGCAGTATTTT. Its protein is CASSETSVSDTQYF.

The chain links TRBV28 to TRBJ1-1; D might be TRBD1 (5 bases). The V end was cut by 3 bases, the J end by 9 bases, with 14 bases between. CDR3 length equals 13 residues. Germline-derived CDR1 and CDR2 are MDHEN and SYDVKM. As DNA, the CDR3 is TGTGCCAGCAGTTTGATCCCGAAGGGGAAAGCTTTCTTT. Translation: CASSLIPKGKAFF.

This sequence joins TRBV4-1 and TRBJ1-2, with D possibly matching TRBD1 (6 bases). Germline CDR1 reads MGHRA; CDR2 reads YSYEKL. Deletions cut 5 bases from V and 4 bases from J, with 17 bases between. This CDR3 is built from 15 residues. CDR3 sequence: CASSYSLLDSYGYTF. The CDR3 nucleotides read TGCGCCAGCAGCTACTCATTACTGGACAGCTATGGCTACACCTTC.

The V gene is TRBV6-6, the J gene TRBJ1-4; 12 positions match TRBD1. The CDR3 is 14 amino acids. Germline values: CDR1 MNHNY, CDR2 SVGAGI (reference sequence). V gave up 6 bases and J gave up 8 bases; unmatched junction bases: 4. This CDR3 reads CASSPGTGGEKLFF. CDR3 sequence (DNA): TGTGCCAGCAGCCCAGGGACAGGGGGCGAAAAACTGTTTTTT.

The rearrangement uses TRBV7-2 and TRBJ2-1; no definite D call. Trimming removed 0 bases from V and 3 bases from J, with 12 bases in between. The CDR3 extends over 16 amino acids. Germline loops: CDR1 SGHTA, CDR2 FQGNSA. In DNA, the CDR3 is TGTGCCAGCAGCTTAGCGGGCGGTCCCTACTACAATGAGCAGTTCTTC. It translates to CASSLAGGPYYNEQFF.

The chain is built from TRBV5-6 and TRBJ2-3; 7 bases line up with TRBD1. The CDR3 consists of 15 residues. Germline-derived CDR1 and CDR2 are SGHDT and YYEEEE. V was clipped by 1 base and J by 4 bases; unmatched bases: 6. Here the CDR3 reads CASSLKQGRADTQYF. CDR3 in DNA: TGTGCCAGCAGCTTGAAACAGGGGAGAGCAGATACGCAGTATTTT. Using reference TRBV5-6 and TRBJ2-3 for the parts outside the CDR3, the full variable domain is DAGVTQSPTHLIKTRGQQVTLRCSPKSGHDTVSWYQQALGQGPQFIFQYYEEEERQRGNFPDRFSGHQFPNYSSELNVNALLLGDSALYLCASSLKQGRADTQYFGPGTRLTVL.

The table lists this clone with many counts. V and J are TRBV28 and TRBJ1-5, with D uncertain. Trimming left V 3 bases short and J 7 bases short, with 7 bases between. CDR1 and CDR2 (germline): MDHEN, SYDVKM. This CDR3 is built from 12 residues. The CDR3 DNA sequence: TGTGCCAGCAGTTTGACGGCCCAGCCCCAGCATTTT. This codes for CASSLTAQPQHF. Based on the CDR3 plus reference TRBV28 and TRBJ1-5, the full variable domain is DVKVTQSSRYLVKRTGEKVFLECVQDMDHENMFWYRQDPGLGLRLIYFSYDVKMKEKGDIPEGYSVSREKKERFSLILESASTNQTSMYLCASSLTAQPQHFGDGTRLSIL.

CDR3 sequence (DNA): TGTGCCAGCACCCGACAGGGGGCAAGGACCGGGGAGCTGTTTTTT. It specifies CASTRQGARTGELFF. The chain links TRBV6-6 to TRBJ2-2; 10 positions match TRBD1. The CDR3 consists of 15 residues. Germline V lookup: CDR1 MNHNY, CDR2 SVGAGI (reference sequence). V trimming: 7 bases; J trimming: 5 bases; junction bases outside the gene matches: 7.

The V gene is TRBV2, the J gene TRBJ1-2; TRBD1 might be the D (5 bases). Germline V gene sequence: CDR1 SNHLY, CDR2 FYNNEI. The CDR3 is 11 residues long. V lost 4 bases and J 8 bases, leaving 8 bases between the germline ends. The CDR3 region has the DNA TGTGCCAGCAGTGGGGGGGAGGGCTACACCTTC. Its translation is CASSGGEGYTF.

The rearrangement uses TRBV30 and TRBJ1-5; D remains ambiguous. Germline V gene data show CDR1 as GTSNPN and CDR2 as SVGIG (reference sequence). The CDR3 length is 15 residues. V gave up 0 bases and J gave up 3 bases, with 12 bases separating them. Written as DNA, the CDR3 is TGTGCCTGGAGTGTACGACCGGGTCTCAATCAGCCCCAGCATTTT. Translating it yields CAWSVRPGLNQPQHF.